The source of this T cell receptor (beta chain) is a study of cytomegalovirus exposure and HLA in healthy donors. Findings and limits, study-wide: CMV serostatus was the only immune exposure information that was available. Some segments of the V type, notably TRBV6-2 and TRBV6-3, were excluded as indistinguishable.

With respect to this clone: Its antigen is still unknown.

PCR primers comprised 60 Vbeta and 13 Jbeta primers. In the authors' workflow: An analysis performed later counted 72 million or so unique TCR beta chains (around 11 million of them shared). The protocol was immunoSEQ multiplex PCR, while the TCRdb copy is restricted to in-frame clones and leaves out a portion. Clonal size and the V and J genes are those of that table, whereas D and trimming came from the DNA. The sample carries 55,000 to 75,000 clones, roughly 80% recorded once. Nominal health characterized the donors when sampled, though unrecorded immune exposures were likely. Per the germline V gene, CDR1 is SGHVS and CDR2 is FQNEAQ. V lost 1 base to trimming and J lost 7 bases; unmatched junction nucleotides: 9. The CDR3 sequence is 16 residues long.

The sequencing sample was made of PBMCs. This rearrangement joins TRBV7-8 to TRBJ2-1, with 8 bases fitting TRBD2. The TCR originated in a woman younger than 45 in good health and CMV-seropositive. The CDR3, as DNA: TGTGCCAGCAGCTTAGTAGGAGAGCGGGAGAAGAATGAGCAGTTCTTC. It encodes CASSLVGEREKNEQFF.